Included here is one T cell receptor (beta chain) sequence, with context. What it binds is not known. The data derive from a study of OX40 agonist ivuxolimab in advanced cancers. Across the study: Three patients got partial responses; one had hepatocellular carcinoma and two had cutaneous melanoma. The study's findings and limits: More expanded clones were seen, on average, in CD8+ T cells than in CD4+.

Autoimmune disease history or systemic immunosuppression meant exclusion. The CDR3 has 13 amino acids. Libraries were prepared by immunoSEQ multiplex PCR; TCRdb keeps only in-frame clonotypes and omits some of them. Of around 58,000 clones listed, around nine tenths are singletons. The sample in question was CD4+ or CD8+ T cells sorted from blood, obtained in a trial of the OX40 agonist ivuxolimab. This clonotype originated in an adult with an advanced solid tumor such as melanoma, head and neck, liver or kidney cancer. The genes are TRBV21-1 and TRBJ2-7; the D call TRBD1 from the table was never checked on the DNA. TRBV21-1 is a pseudogene. CDR3 in amino acids: CASSKVRSYEQYF. In nucleotides, the CDR3 is TGTGCCAGCAGCAAGGTCAGGTCCTACGAGCAGTACTTC.